Listed below are T cell receptor beta chains from one sample, sequenced in a study of monozygotic twins with inflammatory bowel disease. TCRdb re-called the 5' RACE reads and gives one entry per CDR3 protein, without DNA. Its table records about 450,000 distinct CDR3 sequences. The specimen sequenced was blood. These TCRs come from a human donor with ulcerative colitis or Crohn's disease, or a healthy co-twin of an affected twin (not recorded which). Both conserved end residues are part of each CDR3. Fields, in order: J gene, CDR3 length, V gene, CDR3 protein.

j_gene: TRBJ1-5
len: 17
v_gene: TRBV7-8
CDR3aa: CASSLYRTDYSNQPQHF

j_gene: TRBJ1-1
len: 14
v_gene: TRBV27
CDR3aa: CASSFQGTNTEAFF

j_gene: TRBJ2-7
len: 13
v_gene: TRBV6-5
CDR3aa: CASSYRASYEQYF

j_gene: TRBJ2-3
len: 15
v_gene: TRBV20-1
CDR3aa: CSAPDGSWKTDTQYF

j_gene: TRBJ2-3
len: 16
v_gene: TRBV9
CDR3aa: CASSVGSNPSTDTQYF

j_gene: TRBJ2-2
len: 12
v_gene: TRBV6-4
CDR3aa: CASSANGGPLFF

j_gene: TRBJ2-1
len: 15
v_gene: TRBV7-9
CDR3aa: CASSLPGPPYNEQFF

j_gene: TRBJ1-2
len: 13
v_gene: TRBV10-3
CDR3aa: CAISSQGSYGYTF

j_gene: TRBJ2-5
len: 15
v_gene: TRBV7-9
CDR3aa: CASSPQGGHGETQYF

j_gene: TRBJ1-1
len: 14
v_gene: TRBV5-4
CDR3aa: CASSSWDRRTEAFF

j_gene: TRBJ2-1
len: 16
v_gene: TRBV27
CDR3aa: CASSLRGYGESNEQFF

j_gene: TRBJ2-3
len: 14
v_gene: TRBV3-1
CDR3aa: CASSPYSSTDTQYF

j_gene: TRBJ1-1
len: 13
v_gene: TRBV24-1
CDR3aa: CATREAVNTEAFF

j_gene: TRBJ1-1
len: 15
v_gene: TRBV7-3
CDR3aa: CASSLSGGDNTEAFF

j_gene: TRBJ2-2
len: 15
v_gene: TRBV5-1
CDR3aa: CASSLTGGDTGELFF

j_gene: TRBJ1-2
len: 12
v_gene: TRBV9
CDR3aa: CASSVGGEGYTF

j_gene: TRBJ2-2
len: 17
v_gene: TRBV5-1
CDR3aa: CASTMRLGQANTGELFF

j_gene: TRBJ2-7
len: 13
v_gene: TRBV20-1
CDR3aa: CSASGVGSYEQYF

j_gene: TRBJ2-4
len: 13
v_gene: TRBV4-2
CDR3aa: CASSHEGGNIQYF

j_gene: TRBJ2-1
len: 16
v_gene: TRBV7-9
CDR3aa: CASSLAALAGNNEQFF

j_gene: TRBJ1-2
len: 14
v_gene: TRBV4-1
CDR3aa: CASSQGPGGYGYTF

j_gene: TRBJ2-2
len: 17
v_gene: TRBV7-9
CDR3aa: CASSLAPSPSNTGELFF

j_gene: TRBJ1-1
len: 17
v_gene: TRBV16
CDR3aa: CASSPEGGGRLNTEAFF

j_gene: TRBJ1-1
len: 15
v_gene: TRBV5-4
CDR3aa: CASSSRGTGGSEAFF

j_gene: TRBJ2-2
len: 13
v_gene: TRBV29-1
CDR3aa: CSVGGQVGGELFF

j_gene: TRBJ2-1
len: 15
v_gene: TRBV5-1
CDR3aa: CASSLDHPSYNEQFF

j_gene: TRBJ2-3
len: 15
v_gene: TRBV7-2
CDR3aa: CASSSIAGGPDTQYF

j_gene: TRBJ2-1
len: 15
v_gene: TRBV5-1
CDR3aa: CASSLAQGSYNEQFF

j_gene: TRBJ1-2
len: 14
v_gene: TRBV3-1
CDR3aa: CASSLLLQGAGYTF

j_gene: TRBJ2-1
len: 15
v_gene: TRBV7-2
CDR3aa: CASSPPVSSYNEQFF

j_gene: TRBJ2-2
len: 14
v_gene: TRBV5-1
CDR3aa: CASSQNPSGGELFF

j_gene: TRBJ1-2
len: 14
v_gene: TRBV28
CDR3aa: CASWEDGTNYGYTF

j_gene: TRBJ1-5
len: 13
v_gene: TRBV15
CDR3aa: CATTFGLGQPQHF

j_gene: TRBJ2-2
len: 13
v_gene: TRBV29-1
CDR3aa: CSVGGGNTGELFF

j_gene: TRBJ1-5
len: 14
v_gene: TRBV28
CDR3aa: CASSLPYGGQPQHF

j_gene: TRBJ2-1
len: 17
v_gene: TRBV7-9
CDR3aa: CASSSTGTTTSYNEQFF

j_gene: TRBJ2-3
len: 14
v_gene: TRBV20-1
CDR3aa: CSAQAGRGTDTQYF

j_gene: TRBJ1-1
len: 16
v_gene: TRBV19
CDR3aa: CASSIGGGSQTTEAFF

j_gene: TRBJ1-5
len: 13
v_gene: TRBV21-1
CDR3aa: CASSKALTGTRHF

j_gene: TRBJ2-1
len: 16
v_gene: TRBV5-1
CDR3aa: CASSSQGLAVNNEQFF

j_gene: TRBJ2-1
len: 14
v_gene: TRBV3-1
CDR3aa: CASRVGGSYNEQFF

j_gene: TRBJ1-5
len: 14
v_gene: TRBV20-1
CDR3aa: CSASSGGGDQPQHF

j_gene: TRBJ1-3
len: 14
v_gene: TRBV7-3
CDR3aa: CASSLGTPGNTIYF

j_gene: TRBJ2-1
len: 15
v_gene: TRBV25-1
CDR3aa: CASSAPMGSYNEQFF

j_gene: TRBJ1-2
len: 14
v_gene: TRBV7-9
CDR3aa: CASSTTPANYGYTF

j_gene: TRBJ2-2
len: 14
v_gene: TRBV29-1
CDR3aa: CSTPGQMNTGELFF

j_gene: TRBJ2-7
len: 15
v_gene: TRBV10-3
CDR3aa: CAISESGRHSYEQYF

j_gene: TRBJ2-2
len: 15
v_gene: TRBV9
CDR3aa: CASSVAGVNTGELFF

j_gene: TRBJ1-2
len: 14
v_gene: TRBV29-1
CDR3aa: CSVSSAEANYGYTF

j_gene: TRBJ2-3
len: 20
v_gene: TRBV5-1
CDR3aa: CASSSLTLAGALLSTDTQYF

j_gene: TRBJ2-3
len: 15
v_gene: TRBV28
CDR3aa: CASSRLAGESDTQYF

j_gene: TRBJ2-3
len: 13
v_gene: TRBV7-9
CDR3aa: CASSPPPQGWQYF

j_gene: TRBJ1-2
len: 14
v_gene: TRBV7-2
CDR3aa: CASSLGQKRGGYTF

j_gene: TRBJ1-5
len: 16
v_gene: TRBV6-2/TRBV6-3
CDR3aa: CASSYPRRAGNQPQHF

j_gene: TRBJ1-5
len: 15
v_gene: TRBV12-3/TRBV12-4
CDR3aa: CASSRQGAVNQPQHF